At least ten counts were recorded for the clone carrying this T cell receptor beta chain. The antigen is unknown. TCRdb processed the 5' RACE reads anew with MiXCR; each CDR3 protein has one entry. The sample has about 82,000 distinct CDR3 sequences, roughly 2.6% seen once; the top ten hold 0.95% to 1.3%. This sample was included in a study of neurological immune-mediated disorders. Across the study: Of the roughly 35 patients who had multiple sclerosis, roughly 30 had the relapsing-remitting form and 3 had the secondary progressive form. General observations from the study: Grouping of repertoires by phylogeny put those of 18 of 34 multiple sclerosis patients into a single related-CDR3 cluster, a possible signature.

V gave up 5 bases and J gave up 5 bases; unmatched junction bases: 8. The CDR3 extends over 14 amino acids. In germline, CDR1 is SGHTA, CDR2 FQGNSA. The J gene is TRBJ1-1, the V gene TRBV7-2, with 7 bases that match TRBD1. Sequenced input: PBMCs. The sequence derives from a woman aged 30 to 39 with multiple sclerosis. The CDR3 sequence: CASSPRQGGTEAFF. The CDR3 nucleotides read TGTGCCAGCAGCCCTCGACAGGGAGGGACTGAAGCTTTCTTT. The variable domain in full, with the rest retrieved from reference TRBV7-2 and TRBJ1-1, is GAGVSQSPSNKVTEKGKDVELRCDPISGHTALYWYRQSLGQGLEFLIYFQGNSAPDKSGLPSDRFSAERTGGSVSTLTIQRTQQEDSAVYLCASSPRQGGTEAFFGQGTRLTVV.